Following are 10 T cell receptor beta chains from one sample sequenced in a study. Assay used: immunoSEQ multiplex PCR; TCRdb lists only in-frame clones, some missing. The sample contains under 90,000 clones, roughly 95% of which appear only once. Sample: PBMCs. These receptors were collected from a man aged 35-49 years with rheumatoid arthritis.

The V gene is TRBV5-6, the J gene TRBJ1-6, with a weak D call TRBD1 (5 bases). Trimming took 1 base from V and 0 from J, leaving 8 bases between them. This CDR3 contains 16 residues. The germline gives CDR1 SGHDT, CDR2 YYEEEE. CDR3: CASSLRQLSYNSPLHF. CDR3 coding DNA: TGTGCCAGCAGCTTGAGACAGCTCTCCTATAATTCACCCCTCCACTTT. The full variable domain, in which reference TRBV5-6 and TRBJ1-6 provide the parts outside the CDR3, is DAGVTQSPTHLIKTRGQQVTLRCSPKSGHDTVSWYQQALGQGPQFIFQYYEEEERQRGNFPDRFSGHQFPNYSSELNVNALLLGDSALYLCASSLRQLSYNSPLHFGNGTRLTVT.

The rearrangement links TRBV2 to TRBJ2-1; D gene uncertain. The germline V gene has CDR1 SNHLY and CDR2 FYNNEI. This CDR3 comprises 11 residues. Trimming left V 4 bases short and J 6 bases short, with 4 bases between. Here the CDR3 DNA reads TGTGCCAGCAGTGGGGCCAATGAGCAGTTCTTC. Translation: CASSGANEQFF.

J is TRBJ2-7 and V is TRBV19, with TRBD2 as a possible D gene (5 bases). V dropped 3 bases and J dropped 2 bases, with 17 bases sitting between them. Germline values: CDR1 LNHDA, CDR2 SQIVND (reference sequence). The CDR3 has 16 amino acids. CDR3 sequence: CASSMVGGAVTYEQYF. CDR3 nucleotides: TGTGCCAGTAGTATGGTAGGAGGAGCTGTTACCTACGAGCAGTACTTC.

The CDR3 sequence is CASSDSGGRTDTQYF. The CDR3 bases are TGTGCCAGCAGTGACTCGGGGGGCCGAACAGATACGCAGTATTTT. The J gene is TRBJ2-3, the V gene TRBV6-4; D assignment may be TRBD1 or TRBD2 (6 bases each). The CDR3 has 15 residues. V was clipped by 0 bases and J by 3 bases, with 10 bases between them. Germline V gives CDR1 MRHNA, CDR2 SNTAGT.

CDR3: CASSPGVDSSYNEQFF. The CDR3 DNA reads as TGTGCCAGCAGTCCAGGCGTAGATAGCTCCTACAATGAGCAGTTCTTC. V is TRBV28 and J is TRBJ2-1; unclear D gene. The CDR3 runs 16 residues. Between the trimmed V and J ends, which lost 5 bases and 0 bases, there was a span of 14 bases. Germline values: CDR1 MDHEN, CDR2 SYDVKM.

J is TRBJ2-7 and V is TRBV5-1; 10 bases map to TRBD2. Germline lookup yields CDR1 SGHRS and CDR2 YFSETQ. The V gene end was trimmed by 1 base and the J gene end by 2 bases; junction bases not matched to a gene: 3. This CDR3 region has 15 residues. CDR3 region: CASSLPLAGAYEQYF. Here the CDR3 DNA reads TGCGCCAGCAGCTTGCCCCTAGCGGGGGCCTACGAGCAGTACTTC.

V and J are TRBV7-2 and TRBJ1-6; possible D gene TRBD1, 5 bases. Trimming removed 4 bases from V and 0 bases from J, with 10 bases in between. The CDR3 runs 16 residues. CDR1 and CDR2 (germline): SGHTA, FQGNSA. The CDR3 DNA sequence: TGTGCCAGCAGCTCCCAGGGAAGCTCCTATAATTCACCCCTCCACTTT. Its protein product is CASSSQGSSYNSPLHF.

The chain couples TRBV2 to TRBJ2-3; 8 bases are a match to TRBD2. Germline values: CDR1 SNHLY, CDR2 FYNNEI. Trimming took 1 base from V and 9 from J; bases not matched to a gene: 15. CDR3 length: 17 residues. The CDR3 is CASSEGVWTPGRETQYF. The CDR3 DNA sequence: TGTGCCAGCAGTGAAGGGGTTTGGACCCCCGGGAGGGAGACGCAGTATTTT. Using reference TRBV2 and TRBJ2-3 for the parts outside the CDR3, the full variable domain is EPEVTQTPSHQVTQMGQEVILRCVPISNHLYFYWYRQILGQKVEFLVSFYNNEISEKSEIFDDQFSVERPDGSNFTLKIRSTKLEDSAMYFCASSEGVWTPGRETQYFGPGTRLTVL.

The CDR3 DNA sequence: TGTGCCAGCTCACCACCGGGGGGATTTAACACCGGGGAGCTGTTTTTT. Translation gives CASSPPGGFNTGELFF. This chain links TRBV18 with TRBJ2-2; D is possibly TRBD2 (6 bases). V lost 0 bases, J lost 2 bases, and 10 bases lay in between. This CDR3 contains 16 residues. The germline CDR1 and CDR2 sequences are KGHSH and LQKENI.

V is TRBV9 and J is TRBJ2-5; TRBD2 matches 9 bases. This CDR3 comprises 18 residues. The germline CDR1 and CDR2 sequences are SGDLS and YYNGEE. Trimming cost V 3 bases and J 1 base; bases outside gene matches: 13. The CDR3 nucleotides read TGTGCCAGCAGCGCCAGCTCTTATAGCGGGAGTTTCCAAGAGACCCAGTACTTC. Its protein product is CASSASSYSGSFQETQYF.